This TCR beta chain was captured in a study of patients and donors after allogeneic stem cell transplantation. TCRdb reprocessed the RT-PCR reads with MiXCR, giving one entry per CDR3 protein. Of 800,000 to 1,000,000 distinct CDR3 sequences in the sample, approximately 19% were seen once. This clonotype was counted between two and nine times. The germline gives CDR1 KGHSY, CDR2 FQNENV. The CDR3 spans 14 residues. V lost 4 bases and J lost 2, with 11 bases in between. The sequence derives from a human donor who was either an allogeneic HSCT recipient or a stem cell or donor lymphocyte infusion donor (not recorded which). It is not recorded whose cells these are; they may come from a transplant donor. The sample consisted of blood, either unsorted or a sorted T cell fraction (not recorded which). The chain links TRBV16 to TRBJ1-1; D is undetermined. The CDR3 reads CASSPTGSNTEAFF. The CDR3 coding sequence is TGTGCCAGCAGCCCGACGGGCAGCAACACTGAAGCTTTCTTT.